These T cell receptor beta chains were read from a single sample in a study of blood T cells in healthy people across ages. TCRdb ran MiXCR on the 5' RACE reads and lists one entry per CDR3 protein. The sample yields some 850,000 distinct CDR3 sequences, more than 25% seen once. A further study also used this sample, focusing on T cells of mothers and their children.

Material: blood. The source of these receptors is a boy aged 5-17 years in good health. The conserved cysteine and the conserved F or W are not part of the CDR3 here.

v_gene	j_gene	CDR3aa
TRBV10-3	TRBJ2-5	AISDTSSFQETQY
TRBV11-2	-	ASRARDRLSYEQY
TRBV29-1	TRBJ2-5	SVDRVLGETQY
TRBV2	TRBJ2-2	ASSVMPGGNGELF
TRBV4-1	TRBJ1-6	ASSQEHRLNSPLH
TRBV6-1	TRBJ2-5	ASSIRWTGAETQY
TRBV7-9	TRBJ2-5	ASSRGGTSRETQY
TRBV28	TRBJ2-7	ASSLWPGGAYEQY
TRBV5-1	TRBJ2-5	ASSLAGGLYQETQY
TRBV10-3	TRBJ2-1	AISESVGWGSSYNEQF
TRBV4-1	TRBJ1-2	ASSQATGGSGYT
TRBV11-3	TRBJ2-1	ASQAVAGLNNEQF
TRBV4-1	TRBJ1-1	ASSQEVGRNTEAF
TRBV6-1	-	ASSRQGMVVQETQY
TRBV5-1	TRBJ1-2	ASSSQGAFYGYT
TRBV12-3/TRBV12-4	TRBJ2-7	AIGTGELPEQY
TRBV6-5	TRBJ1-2	ASSYYRDRGYT
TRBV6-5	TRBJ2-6	ASSYSESASGANVLT
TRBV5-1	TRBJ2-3	ASSLYRETDTQY
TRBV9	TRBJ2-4	ASSVEGTLAKNIQY
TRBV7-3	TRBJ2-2	ASSTRLVNTGELF
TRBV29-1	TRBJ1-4	SVELGNNEKLF
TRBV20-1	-	SARGEEENNEQF
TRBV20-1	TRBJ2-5	SARREGWPETQY
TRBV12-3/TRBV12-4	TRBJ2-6	ASSPRTSGSSGANVLT
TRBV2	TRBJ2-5	ASRLDSQETQY
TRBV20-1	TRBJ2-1	SARATSGGALLTSYNEQF
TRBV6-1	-	ASSRGASGGLLNEQF
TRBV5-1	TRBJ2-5	ASSLGEKTQY
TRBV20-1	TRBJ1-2	SAGTGQGFYRDLASSYGYT
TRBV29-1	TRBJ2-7	SVADGPYEQY
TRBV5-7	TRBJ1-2	ASSPGQTGVNYGYT
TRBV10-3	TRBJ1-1	AISESSGTEAF
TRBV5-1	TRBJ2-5	ASSATGTPEGETQY
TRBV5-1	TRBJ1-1	ASSSSPGARATEAF
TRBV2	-	ASIAGRGEQF
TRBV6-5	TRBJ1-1	ASSSSWGRGWDTEAF
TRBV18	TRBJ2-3	ASSPGLATDTQY
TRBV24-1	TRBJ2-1	ATAPSGGYNEQF
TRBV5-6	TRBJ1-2	ASSFPPGGYT
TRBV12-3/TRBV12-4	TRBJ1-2	ASSLAAGDYT
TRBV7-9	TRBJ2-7	ASSLQLGQGGEQY
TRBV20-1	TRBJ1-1	RSKGANTEAF
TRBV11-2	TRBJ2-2	ASSSIGGELF
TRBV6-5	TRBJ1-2	ASRPLDRAYYGYT
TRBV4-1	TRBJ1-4	ASSPAAVRGARTNEKLF
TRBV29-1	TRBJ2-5	SVEGRIETQY
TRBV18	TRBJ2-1	ASSPQAGQGAYEQF
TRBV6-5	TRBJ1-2	ASSYGVGYGYT
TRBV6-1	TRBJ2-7	ASSDRFREKSYEQY
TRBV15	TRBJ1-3	ATSRDATDRSGNTIY
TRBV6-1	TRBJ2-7	ASSEAGFYEQY
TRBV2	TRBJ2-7	ASIRNRAGEQY